This T cell receptor (beta chain) was captured by sequencing in a study of regulatory T cells in long-lasting Graves disease (dated by TCRdb to the early 2020s). Regarding the complete study: Persistent Graves' disease was defined as antithyroid drug treatment for over 5 years with persistently positive TSH receptor autoantibodies. A total of roughly 33 samples underwent TCR sequencing: approximately 13 from persistent and approximately 20 from newly diagnosed Graves' disease patients. Persistent Graves' disease patients in the clinical cohort had taken antithyroid drugs for 9 to 11 years on average. The study was conducted in China and was registered as a clinical trial. Patients with persistent Graves' disease were compared with patients with newly diagnosed Graves' disease using TCR sequencing and RNA sequencing of peripheral blood. Overall results and qualifications from the work: TRBV28, TRBJ1-2 and TRBJ2-5 were preferentially used in persistent disease, while TRBV20-1 and TRBJ2-1 were favored in newly diagnosed disease. More public clonotypes were shared among persistent patients (around 3,000) than among newly diagnosed patients (roughly 1,000). Sequencing and analysis were limited to the TCR beta chain. Lower TCR Shannon entropy and fewer highly expanded clones were observed in persistent Graves' disease patients than in newly diagnosed patients, which suggested clonal expansion. The study examined only peripheral blood because the primary lesion, thyroid tissue, could not be accessed. The small sample size was acknowledged by the authors as a limitation that may reduce accuracy.

At the junction V is shortened by 4 bases and J by 6 bases, with 18 bases in between. According to the germline V gene, CDR1 reads MNHNS and CDR2 reads SASEGT. Including the terminal cysteine and phenylalanine, the CDR3 comprises 15 residues. The sequence is cut down to CDR3 DNA, 45 bases in frame from base 1. On this clonotype: Its antigen has not been determined. Per-nucleotide qualities are absent, and no much larger clonotype sits a single base away.

Per the publication, the time point label means: persistent/refractory GD, antithyroid drugs over 5 years with positive TRAb. RNA was extracted from PBMCs in TRIzol for both TCR sequencing and RNA sequencing. The diagnosis of Graves' disease followed American Thyroid Association guidelines. Patients for the study were recruited at an endocrinology department in Xi'an, China. Each patient gave 9 to 10 milliliters of peripheral blood, collected in an EDTA anticoagulant tube. Ficoll Paque Plus density gradient separation was used to isolate PBMCs, and no additional T cell sorting was done. An Agilent 2100 Bioanalyzer and agarose gel were used to assess RNA quality, and a NanoDrop 2000 was used to measure RNA concentration. Library generation was performed with multiplex PCR. These reads were obtained on an Illumina HiSeq 4000. CDR3 regions were amplified by Arm-PCR with iRepertoire HTBI primers to construct TCR beta libraries. Before sequencing, the PCR products underwent gel purification. From the authors' description of their analysis: Across samples, around 58 TRBV and 14 TRBJ segments were identified and used for gene usage analysis of CDR3 amino acid clonotypes. Filtered high-quality paired reads were merged into contigs using COPE and FqMerger. BLAST was used to align contigs to IMGT TRBV, TRBD and TRBJ reference genes, with CDR3 defined following IMGT. Any clonotype with a frequency above 0.1% was counted as a highly expanded clone. Repertoire diversity was measured by Shannon entropy, and V-J evenness by the Gini coefficient. A clonotype found in more than one individual was treated as public. In TCRdb, the public reads were trimmed at Q25 with fastp and aligned with MiXCR, with productive beta chains retained. Every CDR3 protein is listed once, alongside the most common genes and DNA of its rows. The V and J calls, along with clone size, are taken from TCRdb and not from the paper's own processing. The sample data list roughly 400,000 distinct CDR3 sequences, and around 20% of these were observed just once. Approximately 15% of the sample is taken by the ten largest.

The V gene is TRBV6-1 and the J gene is TRBJ1-2; the D gene is unclear. This TCR derives from a female donor with Graves disease. This material consisted of peripheral blood mononuclear cells (PBMCs), taken when the disease was refractory, from a patient treated with antithyroid drugs. The nucleotide sequence is given as TGTGCCAGCAGTGGAACACGGGGAGAGCTCAATGGCTACACCTTC. It translates as CASSGTRGELNGYTF.